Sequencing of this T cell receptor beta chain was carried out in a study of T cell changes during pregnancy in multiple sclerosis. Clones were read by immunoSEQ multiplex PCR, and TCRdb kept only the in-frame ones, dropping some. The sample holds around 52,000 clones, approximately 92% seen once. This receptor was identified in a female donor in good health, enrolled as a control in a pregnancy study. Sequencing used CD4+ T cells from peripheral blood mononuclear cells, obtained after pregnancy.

For the CDR3, the DNA is TGTGCCAGCAGTCCGAGCGGGGGCCCCACAGATACGCAGTATTTT. It is translated as CASSPSGGPTDTQYF. The chain couples TRBV2 to TRBJ2-3; 8 bases are a match to TRBD2. The length of the CDR3 is 15 residues. Trimming removed 5 bases from V and 2 bases from J; junction bases left unmatched: 6. CDR1 is SNHLY, CDR2 FYNNEI, per germline.